These 29 T cell receptor beta chains share one sample of origin, sequenced in a study of T-cell memory formation after mild COVID-19. TCRdb itself ran the 5' RACE reads through MiXCR, one entry per CDR3 protein. The top ten clones hold 2.4% of a sample with about 190,000 distinct CDR3 sequences, approximately 16% of them seen once. Sequencing input: PBMCs or a T cell subset sorted from them (not recorded which). The receptors were gathered from an adult woman who had mild COVID-19 (a few samples of this study predate the infection). Cell type and time point are not known.

This clonotype has a handful of counts. The genes are TRBV6-2 or TRBV6-3 and TRBJ2-7; D may be TRBD2 (5 bases). Germline-derived CDR1 and CDR2 are MNHEY and SVGEGT. V was cut by 6 bases and J by 1 base, with 10 bases left in between. CDR3 length: 13 amino acids. The CDR3 nucleotides are TGTGCCAGCAGAAGGCGGGTGTCCTACGAGCAGTACTTC. Its protein product is CASRRRVSYEQYF.

This rearrangement joins TRBV15 to TRBJ2-3; TRBD2 matches 7 bases. Germline CDR1 is LNHNV and CDR2 is YYDKDF (reference sequence). This CDR3 contains 15 residues. The ends lost 0 bases at V and 1 base at J; junction bases unmatched: 1. The CDR3 coding sequence is TGTGCCACCAGCAGAGATGGGAGGGGCACAGATACGCAGTATTTT. Its translation: CATSRDGRGTDTQYF.

The rearrangement uses TRBV6-6 and TRBJ1-2, with D possibly matching TRBD1 (5 bases). The CDR3 sequence is 14 residues long. Trimming left V 5 bases short and J 3 bases short, with 13 bases between. Germline CDR1 MNHNY, CDR2 SVGAGI (reference sequence). CDR3 protein: CASSPLGRDYGYTF. The DNA of the CDR3 is TGTGCCAGCAGTCCCCTCGGCAGGGACTATGGCTACACCTTC.

In this sample, this clonotype turned up many times. J is TRBJ1-2 and V is TRBV20-1; no reliable D call. This CDR3 comprises 13 residues. Germline V CDR1 and CDR2: DFQATT, SNEGSKA (reference sequence). V lost 5 bases to trimming and J lost 0 bases, with 10 bases between them. CDR3 loop: CSAQQNTNYGYTF. The CDR3 coding sequence is TGCAGTGCTCAACAGAATACTAACTATGGCTACACCTTC.

This clonotype occurred many times. CDR3 in amino acids: CASSSVAGGTYEQYF. The CDR3 coding sequence is TGTGCCAGCAGTTCCGTAGCGGGAGGCACCTACGAGCAGTACTTC. The chain combines TRBV12-3 or TRBV12-4 with TRBJ2-7, with 10 bases aligning to TRBD2. This CDR3 is 15 amino acids long. V shed 4 bases, J shed 2 bases, and the junction held 5 bases outside the gene matches.

This clonotype has only a few counts. V is TRBV6-5 and J is TRBJ1-4; 9 bases are shared with TRBD1. CDR1 MNHEY and CDR2 SVGAGI come from the germline V gene. The CDR3 has 13 residues. The V and J ends lost 10 bases and 5 bases, in that order; junction bases with no gene match: 5. The DNA for the CDR3 is TGTGCCACTACCGGGACAGGGAATGAAAAACTGTTTTTT. This translates into CATTGTGNEKLFF.

The chain couples TRBV5-1 to TRBJ2-3; 14 nucleotides line up with TRBD2. The length of the CDR3 is 16 residues. Losses at the gene ends were 6 bases for V and 5 bases for J; bases not matched to a gene: 8. Germline-derived CDR1 and CDR2 are SGHRS and YFSETQ. The CDR3 sequence is CASKPGLAGVGDTQYF. The CDR3 DNA follows: TGCGCCAGCAAACCGGGACTAGCGGGAGTTGGAGATACGCAGTATTTT. The whole variable domain, filled in from reference TRBV5-1 and TRBJ2-3, reads KAGVTQTPRYLIKTRGQQVTLSCSPISGHRSVSWYQQTPGQGLQFLFEYFSETQRNKGNFPGRFSGRQFSNSRSEMNVSTLELGDSALYLCASKPGLAGVGDTQYFGPGTRLTVL.

The rearrangement joins TRBV24-1 to TRBJ1-3; D unresolved. The CDR3 is 13 amino acids. Trimming removed 4 bases from V and 4 bases from J, with 7 bases in between. Germline assignment: CDR1 KGHDR and CDR2 SFDVKD. CDR3 nucleotides: TGTGCCACCAGTGAGCAGGAAGGAAACACCATATATTTT. The encoded protein is CATSEQEGNTIYF.

This clonotype was seen only a few times. The chain carries TRBV12-3 or TRBV12-4 and TRBJ2-5; D perhaps matches TRBD1 (6 bases). This CDR3 is 14 amino acids long. V was shortened by 3 bases and J by 5 bases, with 13 bases between the two germline ends. DNA for the CDR3: TGTGCCAGCAGTTTTGGGGGCGCATACGAGACCCAGTACTTC. It encodes CASSFGGAYETQYF.

This clonotype was detected only a few times. V usage is TRBV29-1 and J usage is TRBJ2-4, with D perhaps matching TRBD1 or TRBD2 (5 bases each). V dropped 7 bases and J dropped 11 bases, with 21 bases sitting between them. Germline V gives CDR1 SQVTM, CDR2 ANQGSEA. The CDR3 totals 13 residues. The CDR3 DNA sequence: TGCAGCGCCACCGACTCGGGACCCCGTTTTCAGTACTTC. This sequence encodes CSATDSGPRFQYF.

V gene TRBV5-5 combines with J gene TRBJ2-7, with TRBD1 matching 8 bases. Germline lookup yields CDR1 SGHKS and CDR2 YYEKEE (reference sequence). V shed 4 bases, J shed 0 bases, and the junction held 6 bases outside the gene matches. The CDR3 has 15 residues. The CDR3 loop is CASSNAGGASYEQYF. In DNA form, the CDR3 reads TGTGCCAGCAGCAACGCAGGGGGCGCCTCCTACGAGCAGTACTTC.

This clonotype has ten or more counts. J is TRBJ2-7 and V is TRBV20-1; 7 bases are a match to TRBD2. V shed 6 bases, J shed 6 bases, and the junction held 14 bases outside the gene matches. This CDR3 has 14 residues. The germline V gene encodes CDR1 DFQATT and CDR2 SNEGSKA (reference sequence). The CDR3 DNA is TGCAGTGCAACCCCGGGGGGTGGGGTACGCGAGCAGTACTTC. It is translated as CSATPGGGVREQYF.

The chain has TRBV5-1 and TRBJ2-2; 7 bases match TRBD1. Germline values: CDR1 SGHRS, CDR2 YFSETQ. The V gene end was trimmed by 6 bases and the J gene end by 0 bases; junction bases not matched to a gene: 11. The CDR3 has 17 residues. The CDR3, as DNA: TGCGCCAGCACGCTGGGGCAAGGGACAGCGAACACCGGGGAGCTGTTTTTT. It translates to CASTLGQGTANTGELFF. Variable domain in full (rest from reference TRBV5-1 and TRBJ2-2): KAGVTQTPRYLIKTRGQQVTLSCSPISGHRSVSWYQQTPGQGLQFLFEYFSETQRNKGNFPGRFSGRQFSNSRSEMNVSTLELGDSALYLCASTLGQGTANTGELFFGEGSRLTVL.

V gene TRBV3-1 combines with J gene TRBJ1-2; the match to TRBD1 covers 7 bases. This CDR3 has 12 amino acids. CDR1 is LGHDT, CDR2 YNNKEL, per germline (reference sequence). V shed 7 bases, J shed 8 bases, and the junction held 7 bases outside the gene matches. This CDR3 reads CASTVTGEGYTF. The CDR3 coding sequence is TGTGCCAGCACCGTCACAGGGGAGGGCTACACCTTC.

J is TRBJ2-5 and V is TRBV29-1, with 7 bases fitting TRBD2. The J segment lost 1 base and the V segment lost 5 bases, leaving 10 bases of the junction unmatched. From germline, CDR1 is SQVTM and CDR2 ANQGSEA. This CDR3 spans 15 amino acids. The CDR3 reads CSVNLLTGGQETQYF. CDR3 in DNA: TGCAGCGTTAACCTACTAACGGGGGGCCAAGAGACCCAGTACTTC.

This clonotype is termed medium-sized. The V gene is TRBV7-9, the J gene TRBJ2-1; 7 bases agree with TRBD1. The CDR3 length is 15 residues. J lost 6 bases, V lost 5 bases, and 10 bases had no gene match. The germline V gene encodes CDR1 SEHNR and CDR2 FQNEAQ (reference sequence). Written as DNA, the CDR3 is TGTGCCAGCAGCATCCGACCGACAGGGATCAATGAGCAGTTCTTC. Its protein product is CASSIRPTGINEQFF.

This clonotype was seen only a few times. The V and J genes are TRBV24-1 and TRBJ2-7; D perhaps matches TRBD2 (5 bases). V was shortened by 9 bases and J by 1 base, with 9 bases between the two germline ends. Germline V gene data show CDR1 as KGHDR and CDR2 as SFDVKD. There are 12 residues in the CDR3. Here the CDR3 DNA reads TGTGCCACCCCCCGGGGATCCTACGAGCAGTACTTC. Translation gives CATPRGSYEQYF.

The chain's CDR3 is CASSLDGRELFF. CDR3 sequence (DNA): TGCGCCAGCAGCTTGGATGGCAGGGAGCTGTTTTTT. V usage is TRBV5-1 and J usage is TRBJ2-2; D is uncertain. The CDR3 consists of 12 residues. Germline CDR1 SGHRS, CDR2 YFSETQ. V was clipped by 0 bases and J by 9 bases, with 6 bases between them.

V and J are TRBV20-1 and TRBJ1-2, with D possibly TRBD1 on 5 matching bases. The CDR3 contains 19 residues. Germline CDR1 reads DFQATT; CDR2 reads SNEGSKA (reference sequence). Trimming left V 0 bases short and J 1 base short, with 24 bases between. CDR3 in amino acids: CSARDSEGFVVPVNYGYTF. DNA of the CDR3: TGCAGTGCTAGAGATTCTGAGGGGTTCGTGGTACCGGTTAACTATGGCTACACCTTC.

The chain is built from TRBV24-1 and TRBJ1-2; TRBD1 is a possible D gene (6 bases). The CDR3 is 15 residues long. The germline V gene has CDR1 KGHDR and CDR2 SFDVKD. The V gene lost 9 bases and the J gene lost 4 bases, with 20 bases spanning the gap. CDR3 DNA sequence: TGTGCCACCGCCGGTCGCGGGGGCGGGATCTATGGCTACACCTTC. Protein: CATAGRGGGIYGYTF.

This clonotype has just a few counts. The chain recombines TRBV20-1 with TRBJ1-1, with 8 bases aligning to TRBD1. CDR1 is DFQATT and CDR2 is SNEGSKA in the germline V gene (reference sequence). V lost 4 bases, J lost 8 bases, and 21 bases stayed unmatched. The CDR3 is made up of 17 amino acids. In DNA, the CDR3 is TGCAGTGCTACAATTATCGGACAGGGCGCTCGTCAGAAAGAAGCTTTCTTT. Amino acids: CSATIIGQGARQKEAFF.

The chain combines TRBV11-2 with TRBJ1-5; no clear D gene. The germline gives CDR1 SGHAT, CDR2 FQNNGV. Trimming removed 5 bases from V and 12 bases from J, with 11 bases in between. The CDR3 consists of 11 residues. CDR3 sequence: CASSHDGLQHF. The CDR3 bases are TGTGCCAGCAGCCACGACGGACTCCAGCATTTT.

This clonotype occurred many times. The rearrangement links TRBV30 to TRBJ2-7; 11 nucleotides agree with TRBD1. CDR3 length: 14 amino acids. Looked up from germline, CDR1 is GTSNPN and CDR2 is SVGIG (reference sequence). The ends lost 0 bases at V and 6 bases at J; junction bases unmatched: 4. The CDR3 loop is CAWSVLGQGGEQYF. In DNA, the CDR3 is TGTGCCTGGAGTGTTTTGGGACAGGGGGGCGAGCAGTACTTC.

The chain uses TRBV18 and TRBJ1-1; 8 nucleotides match TRBD1. Germline CDR1 and CDR2: KGHSH and LQKENI. After removal of 8 bases from V and 4 bases from J, the junction contained 6 bases not matched to a gene. The CDR3 extends over 13 amino acids. The chain's CDR3 is CASLQGVGTEAFF. In nucleotides, the CDR3 is TGTGCCAGCCTACAGGGGGTTGGCACTGAAGCTTTCTTT.

This clonotype was counted many times. The V call is TRBV5-1, the J call TRBJ1-2, with unresolved D. The CDR3 extends over 13 amino acids. CDR1 is SGHRS, CDR2 YFSETQ, per germline. V was trimmed by 0 bases and J by 2 bases, leaving 5 bases between them. The CDR3 DNA sequence: TGCGCCAGCAGCTTGGCACAGAACTATGGCTACACCTTC. Translation: CASSLAQNYGYTF.

The V and J genes are TRBV4-1 and TRBJ1-3; 7 bases line up with TRBD1. V dropped 1 base and J dropped 0; count of bases not matched to a gene: 9. In germline, CDR1 is MGHRA, CDR2 YSYEKL. The CDR3 extends over 18 amino acids. For the CDR3, the DNA is TGCGCCAGCAGCCAAGTTGGAGTCAGGGGGAGCTCTGGAAACACCATATATTTT. Translated: CASSQVGVRGSSGNTIYF.

This clonotype occurred a few times. This sequence joins TRBV7-2 and TRBJ2-7; D is possibly TRBD1 (5 bases). The germline V gene has CDR1 SGHTA and CDR2 FQGNSA. The CDR3 sequence is 14 residues long. Trimming took 2 bases from V and 3 from J, leaving 11 bases between them. The CDR3 DNA is TGTGCCAGCAGCTTATACGTCAGGGACTACGAGCAGTACTTC. Its protein is CASSLYVRDYEQYF.

The V call is TRBV20-1, the J call TRBJ2-7; a possible D gene is TRBD2 (5 bases). Trimming took off 3 bases at V and 2 bases at J, with 14 bases between the two ends. CDR1 and CDR2 (germline): DFQATT, SNEGSKA (reference sequence). The CDR3 extends over 14 amino acids. CDR3 residues: CSASSASGTYEQYF. DNA for the CDR3: TGCAGTGCTAGCTCAGCCTCCGGGACCTACGAGCAGTACTTC.

This sequence joins TRBV4-2 and TRBJ2-1; weak D call: TRBD2 (5 bases). Germline V gene data show CDR1 as LGHNA and CDR2 as YNFKEQ. The length of the CDR3 is 14 residues. With 4 bases removed from V and 3 bases from J, the gap between germline ends came to 10 bases. As DNA, the CDR3 is TGTGCCAGCAGCCCCTTCGGGGACTACAATGAGCAGTTCTTC. It translates to CASSPFGDYNEQFF.